These T cell receptor beta chains were read from a single sample in a study of CD8+ T cells in alopecia areata. Sequencing used immunoSEQ multiplex PCR; TCRdb keeps in-frame clones, though not all of them. The sample carries 150,000 to 160,000 clones, 45% to 55% recorded once. The material sequenced was CD8+ T cells sorted from blood, taken at week 0. The source of these receptors is a human donor with alopecia areata. The CDR3 runs from the conserved cysteine through the conserved F or W. D genes are given only for firm matches. Clone sizes are given selectively: once, few, many, or a class where the clone is expanded.

clone size	CDR3 length	V gene	D gene	J gene	CDR3 DNA	CDR3 protein
NA	13	TRBV15	NA	TRBJ1-5	TGTGCCACCAGCGTTGTTGCCGGTCAGCCCCAGCATTTT	CATSVVAGQPQHF
NA	14	TRBV5-1	NA	TRBJ1-2	TGCGCCAGCAGCTTGGACCGAGGGGCTGATGGCTACACCTTC	CASSLDRGADGYTF
NA	11	TRBV6-4	NA	TRBJ1-2	TGTGCCAGCAGTGACGGATCGTTCTACACCTTC	CASSDGSFYTF
few	14	TRBV2	NA	TRBJ1-5	TGTGCCAGCACCCGAGGGTTGAGCAATCAGCCCCAGCATTTT	CASTRGLSNQPQHF
NA	13	TRBV6-5	NA	TRBJ1-1	TGTGCCAGCAGTTACTCGTCAGCTCTTGAAGCTTTCTTT	CASSYSSALEAFF
NA	12	TRBV27	NA	TRBJ1-1	TGTGCCAGCAGGAACTTGAACACTGAAGCTTTCTTT	CASRNLNTEAFF
NA	12	TRBV6-6	NA	TRBJ2-2	TGTGCCAGCACGGAGTTCACCGGGGAGCTGTTTTTT	CASTEFTGELFF
NA	12	TRBV29-1	NA	TRBJ1-2	TGCAGCGTTGAGTCGGCGGCCTATGGCTACACCTTC	CSVESAAYGYTF
NA	11	TRBV29-1	NA	TRBJ2-1	TGCAGCGCGGCGGCGAACAATGAGCAGTTCTTC	CSAAANNEQFF
NA	14	TRBV27	NA	TRBJ2-7	TGTGCCAGCAGTCTGAGCGCGACACTCGACGAGCAGTACTTC	CASSLSATLDEQYF
NA	17	TRBV4-1	NA	TRBJ1-6	TGCGCCAGCAGCCAAGAAGGTTTAACAGGGCCTAATTCACCCCTCCACTTT	CASSQEGLTGPNSPLHF
NA	15	TRBV9	NA	TRBJ1-1	TGTGCCAGCAGCGTAGGAATCTCCCCGAACACTGAAGCTTTCTTT	CASSVGISPNTEAFF
NA	13	TRBV30	NA	TRBJ1-2	TGTGCCTGGACCGCAGGACCCTCGGATGGCTACACCTTC	CAWTAGPSDGYTF
NA	15	TRBV13	NA	TRBJ2-1	TGTGCCAGCAGCTTACGTCCCCTAGGAGGGGATGAGCAGTTCTTC	CASSLRPLGGDEQFF
NA	14	TRBV25-1	NA	TRBJ2-1	TGTGCCAGCAGTTTCAGCGAGGGGTACAATGAGCAGTTCTTC	CASSFSEGYNEQFF
NA	15	TRBV5-6	NA	TRBJ2-1	TGTGCCAGCAGCTTAGGGGGAGGCTCCTACAATGAGCAGTTCTTC	CASSLGGGSYNEQFF